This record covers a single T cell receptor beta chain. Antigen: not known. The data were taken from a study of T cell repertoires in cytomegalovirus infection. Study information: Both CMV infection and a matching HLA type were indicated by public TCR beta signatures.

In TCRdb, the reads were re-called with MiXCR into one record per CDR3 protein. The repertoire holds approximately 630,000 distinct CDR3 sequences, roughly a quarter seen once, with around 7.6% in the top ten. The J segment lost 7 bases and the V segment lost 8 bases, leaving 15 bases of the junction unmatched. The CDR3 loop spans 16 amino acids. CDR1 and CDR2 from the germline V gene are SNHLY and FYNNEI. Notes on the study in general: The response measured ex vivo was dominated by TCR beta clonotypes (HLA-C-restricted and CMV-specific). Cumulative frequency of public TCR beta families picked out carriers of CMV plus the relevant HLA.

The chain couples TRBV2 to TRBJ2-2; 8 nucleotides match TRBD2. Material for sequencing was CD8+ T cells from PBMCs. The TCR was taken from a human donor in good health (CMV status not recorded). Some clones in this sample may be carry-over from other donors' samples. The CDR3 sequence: CASYPKLTSGNGELFF. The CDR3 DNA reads TGTGCCAGCTACCCAAAACTTACTAGCGGCAACGGGGAGCTGTTTTTT.